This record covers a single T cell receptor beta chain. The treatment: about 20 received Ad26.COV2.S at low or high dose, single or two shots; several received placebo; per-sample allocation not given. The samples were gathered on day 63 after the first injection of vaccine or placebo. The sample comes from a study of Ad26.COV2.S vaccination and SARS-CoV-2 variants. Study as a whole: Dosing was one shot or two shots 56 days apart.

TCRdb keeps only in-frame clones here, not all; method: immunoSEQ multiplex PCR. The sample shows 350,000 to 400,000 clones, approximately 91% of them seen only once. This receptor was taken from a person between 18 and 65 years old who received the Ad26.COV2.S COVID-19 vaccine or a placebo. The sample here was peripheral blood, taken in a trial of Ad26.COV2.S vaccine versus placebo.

The CDR3 nucleotides are TGCGCCAGCAGCTTGACGGGAGGGATGAATGAGCAGTTCTTC. It translates to CASSLTGGMNEQFF. This chain joins TRBV5-1 and TRBJ2-1, with TRBD2 matching 8 bases. The junction had 4 bases not matched to a gene; V was cut back by 1 base and J by 7 bases. The CDR3 spans 14 residues. The germline V gene has CDR1 SGHRS and CDR2 YFSETQ.